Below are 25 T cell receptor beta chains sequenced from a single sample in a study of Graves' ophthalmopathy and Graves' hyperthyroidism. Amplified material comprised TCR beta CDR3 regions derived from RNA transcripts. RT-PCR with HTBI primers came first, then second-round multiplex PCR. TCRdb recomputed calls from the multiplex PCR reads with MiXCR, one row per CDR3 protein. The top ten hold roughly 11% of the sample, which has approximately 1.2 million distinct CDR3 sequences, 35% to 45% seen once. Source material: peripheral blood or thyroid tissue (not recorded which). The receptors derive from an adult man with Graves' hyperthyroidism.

In DNA, the CDR3 is TGTGCCAGCAGCCGGGGACATGTCTTGAGCGGCTACACCTTC. This sequence encodes CASSRGHVLSGYTF. The gene calls are TRBV14 and TRBJ1-2, with D maybe TRBD1 (6 bases). The CDR3 spans 14 residues. Germline V gene data show CDR1 as SGHDN and CDR2 as FVKESK. Trimming took 4 bases from V and 8 from J, leaving 17 bases between them.

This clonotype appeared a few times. The CDR3: CASSLGPGANGFPYEQYF. CDR3 coding DNA: TGTGCCAGCAGCTTGGGTCCAGGGGCGAACGGGTTCCCCTACGAGCAGTACTTC. The gene calls are TRBV5-8 and TRBJ2-7, with D possibly being TRBD1 (6 bases). CDR3 length equals 18 residues. Trimming shortened V by 0 bases and J by 2 bases, and 21 bases separated the two germline ends. Germline V lookup: CDR1 SGHTS, CDR2 YDEGEE.

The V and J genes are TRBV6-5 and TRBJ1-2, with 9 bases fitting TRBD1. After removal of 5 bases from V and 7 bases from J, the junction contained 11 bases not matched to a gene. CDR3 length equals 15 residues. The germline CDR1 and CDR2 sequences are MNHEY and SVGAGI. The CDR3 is CASSHPHRGLGGYTF. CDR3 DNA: TGTGCCAGCAGTCACCCCCACAGGGGGCTTGGTGGCTACACCTTC.

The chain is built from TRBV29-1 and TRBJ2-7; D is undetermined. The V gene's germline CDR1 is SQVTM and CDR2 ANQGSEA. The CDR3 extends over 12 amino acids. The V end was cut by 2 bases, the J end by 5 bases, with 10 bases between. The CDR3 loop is CSVETYWDEQYF. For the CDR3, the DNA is TGCAGCGTTGAAACCTATTGGGACGAGCAGTACTTC.

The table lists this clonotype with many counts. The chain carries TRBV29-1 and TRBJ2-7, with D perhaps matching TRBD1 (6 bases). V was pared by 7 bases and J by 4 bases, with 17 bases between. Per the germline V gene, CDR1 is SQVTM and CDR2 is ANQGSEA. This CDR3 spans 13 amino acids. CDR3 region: CSGSVGAEYEQYF. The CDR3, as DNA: TGCAGCGGGTCCGTGGGGGCGGAATACGAGCAGTACTTC.

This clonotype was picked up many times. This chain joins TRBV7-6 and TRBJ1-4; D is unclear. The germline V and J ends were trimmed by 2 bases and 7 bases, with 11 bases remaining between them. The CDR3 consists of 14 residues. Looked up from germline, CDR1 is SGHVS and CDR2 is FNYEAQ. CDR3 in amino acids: CASSLFAGVEKLFF. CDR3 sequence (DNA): TGTGCCAGCAGCTTATTCGCAGGAGTTGAAAAACTGTTTTTT.

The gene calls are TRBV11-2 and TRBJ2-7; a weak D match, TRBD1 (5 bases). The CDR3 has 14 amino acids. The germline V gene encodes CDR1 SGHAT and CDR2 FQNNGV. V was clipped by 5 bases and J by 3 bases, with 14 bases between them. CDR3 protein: CASSTWGYGYEQYF. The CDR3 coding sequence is TGTGCCAGCAGCACCTGGGGCTATGGCTACGAGCAGTACTTC.

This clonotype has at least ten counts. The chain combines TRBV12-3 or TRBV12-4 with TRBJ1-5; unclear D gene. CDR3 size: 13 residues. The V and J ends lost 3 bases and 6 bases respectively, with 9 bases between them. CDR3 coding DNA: TGTGCCAGCAGTTTGGGAGAGAGTCAGCCCCAGCATTTT. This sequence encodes CASSLGESQPQHF.

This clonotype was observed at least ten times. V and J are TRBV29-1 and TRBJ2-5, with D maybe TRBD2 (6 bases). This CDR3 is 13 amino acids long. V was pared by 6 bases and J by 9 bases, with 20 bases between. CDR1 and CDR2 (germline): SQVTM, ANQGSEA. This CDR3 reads CSVAGRGWVAQYF. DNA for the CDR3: TGCAGCGTAGCCGGGAGAGGGTGGGTCGCCCAGTACTTC.

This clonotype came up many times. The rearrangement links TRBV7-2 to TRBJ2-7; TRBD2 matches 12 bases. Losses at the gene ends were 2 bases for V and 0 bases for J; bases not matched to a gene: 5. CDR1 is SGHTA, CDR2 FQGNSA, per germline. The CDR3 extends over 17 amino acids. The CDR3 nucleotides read TGTGCCAGCAGCTTAACTAGCGGGGGGCCGCCCTCCTACGAGCAGTACTTC. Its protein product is CASSLTSGGPPSYEQYF.

The CDR3 loop reads CSATRQGKDQPQHF. The DNA for the CDR3 is TGCAGTGCTACCCGACAGGGTAAGGATCAGCCCCAGCATTTT. The V call is TRBV20-1, the J call TRBJ1-5; 7 bases are shared with TRBD1. The V gene end was trimmed by 4 bases and the J gene end by 5 bases; junction bases not matched to a gene: 8. CDR1 is DFQATT, CDR2 SNEGSKA, per germline (reference sequence). The CDR3 runs 14 residues.

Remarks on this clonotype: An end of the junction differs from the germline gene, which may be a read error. The CDR3 DNA sequence: TGTGCCAGCAGTTCCTTCGACCGGGACAGGGTGGGCAATCAGCCCCAGCATTTT. Translated: CASSSFDRDRVGNQPQHF. The rearrangement uses TRBV10-2 and TRBJ1-5; 9 positions agree with TRBD1. The CDR3 has 18 amino acids. Germline-derived CDR1 and CDR2 are WSHSY and SAAADI.

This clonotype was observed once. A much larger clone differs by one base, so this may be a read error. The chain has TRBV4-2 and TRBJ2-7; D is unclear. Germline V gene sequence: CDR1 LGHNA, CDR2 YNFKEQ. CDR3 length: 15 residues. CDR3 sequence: CAGSQGGSAMYEQYF. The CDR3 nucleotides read TGTGCCGGCAGCCAAGGTGGTAGTGCGATGTACGAGCAGTACTTC.

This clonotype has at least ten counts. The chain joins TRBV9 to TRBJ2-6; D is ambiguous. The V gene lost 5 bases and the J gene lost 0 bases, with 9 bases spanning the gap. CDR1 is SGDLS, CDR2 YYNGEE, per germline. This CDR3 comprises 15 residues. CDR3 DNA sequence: TGTGCCAGCAGTGGGTTCAACTCTGGGGCCAACGTCCTGACTTTC. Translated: CASSGFNSGANVLTF.

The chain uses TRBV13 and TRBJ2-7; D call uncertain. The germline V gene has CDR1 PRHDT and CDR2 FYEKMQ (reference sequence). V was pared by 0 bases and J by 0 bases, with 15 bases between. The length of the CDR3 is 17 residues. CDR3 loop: CASSLGGWLGHSYEQYF. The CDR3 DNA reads TGTGCCAGCAGCTTAGGCGGATGGCTCGGGCACTCCTACGAGCAGTACTTC.

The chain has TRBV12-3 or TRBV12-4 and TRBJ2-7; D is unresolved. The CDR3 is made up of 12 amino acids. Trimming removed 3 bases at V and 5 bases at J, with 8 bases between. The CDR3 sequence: CASSFLPNEQYF. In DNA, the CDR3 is TGTGCCAGCAGTTTTCTTCCTAACGAGCAGTACTTC.

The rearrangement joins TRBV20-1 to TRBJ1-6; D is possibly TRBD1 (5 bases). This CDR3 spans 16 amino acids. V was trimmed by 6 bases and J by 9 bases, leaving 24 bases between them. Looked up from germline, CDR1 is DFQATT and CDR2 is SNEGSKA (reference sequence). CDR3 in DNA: TGCAGTGCCCCTCAGCTGGGGGGTCGTTGGGTTTCACCCCTCCACTTT. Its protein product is CSAPQLGGRWVSPLHF.

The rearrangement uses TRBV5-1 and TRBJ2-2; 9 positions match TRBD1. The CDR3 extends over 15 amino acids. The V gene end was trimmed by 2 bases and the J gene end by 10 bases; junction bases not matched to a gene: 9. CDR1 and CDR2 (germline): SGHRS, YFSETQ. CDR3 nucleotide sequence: TGCGCCAGCAGCTTTGGGACAGGGTCGTCGGTGGAGCTGTTTTTT. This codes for CASSFGTGSSVELFF.

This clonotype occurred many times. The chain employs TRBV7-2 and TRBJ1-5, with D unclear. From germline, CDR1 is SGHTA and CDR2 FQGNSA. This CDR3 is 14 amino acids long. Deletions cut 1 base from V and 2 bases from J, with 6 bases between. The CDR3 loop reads CASSLGPRNQPQHF. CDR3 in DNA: TGTGCCAGCAGCTTAGGTCCTCGCAATCAGCCCCAGCATTTT.

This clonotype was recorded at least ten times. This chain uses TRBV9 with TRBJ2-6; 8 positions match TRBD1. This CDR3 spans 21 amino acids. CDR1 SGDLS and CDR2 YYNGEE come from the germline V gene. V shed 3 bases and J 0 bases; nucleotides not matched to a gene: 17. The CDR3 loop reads CASSALGGQGYSISGANVLTF. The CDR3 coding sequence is TGTGCCAGCAGCGCATTAGGCGGACAGGGATACTCAATCTCTGGGGCCAACGTCCTGACTTTC.

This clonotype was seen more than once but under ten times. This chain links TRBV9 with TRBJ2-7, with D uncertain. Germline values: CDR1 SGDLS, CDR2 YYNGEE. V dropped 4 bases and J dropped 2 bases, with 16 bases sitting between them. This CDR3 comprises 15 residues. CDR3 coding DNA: TGTGCCAGCAGCCCTACCTTGACTGTAACCTACGAGCAGTACTTC. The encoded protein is CASSPTLTVTYEQYF.

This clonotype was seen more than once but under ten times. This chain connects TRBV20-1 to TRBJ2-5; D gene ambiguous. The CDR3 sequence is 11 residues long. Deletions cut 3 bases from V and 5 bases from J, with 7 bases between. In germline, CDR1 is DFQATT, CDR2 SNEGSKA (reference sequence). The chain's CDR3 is CSASTSETQYF. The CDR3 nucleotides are TGCAGTGCTAGTACATCTGAGACCCAGTACTTC.

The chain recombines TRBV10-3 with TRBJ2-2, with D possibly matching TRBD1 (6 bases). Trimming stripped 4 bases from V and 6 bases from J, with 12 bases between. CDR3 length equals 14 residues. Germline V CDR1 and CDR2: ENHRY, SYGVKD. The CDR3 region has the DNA TGTGCCATCAGTGCAGGGGTTTTTGCCGGGGAGCTGTTTTTT. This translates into CAISAGVFAGELFF.

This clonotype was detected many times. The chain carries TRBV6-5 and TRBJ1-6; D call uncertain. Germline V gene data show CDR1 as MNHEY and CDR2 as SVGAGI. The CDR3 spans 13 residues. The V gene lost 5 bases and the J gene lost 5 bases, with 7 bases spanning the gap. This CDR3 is CASSHADNSPLHF. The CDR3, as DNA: TGTGCCAGCAGTCACGCGGATAATTCACCCCTCCACTTT.

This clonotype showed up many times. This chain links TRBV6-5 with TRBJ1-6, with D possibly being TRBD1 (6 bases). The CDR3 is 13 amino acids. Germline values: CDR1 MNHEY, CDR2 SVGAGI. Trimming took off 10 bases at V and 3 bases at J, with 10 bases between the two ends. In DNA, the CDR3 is TGTGCCACCGGACAGTTCTATAATTCACCCCTCCACTTT. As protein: CATGQFYNSPLHF.